This T cell receptor (beta chain) comes out of a study of T cell responses to AZD1222 COVID-19 vaccine. The study's findings and limits: It should be noted that donors were predominantly white British and more often female, and clonal diversity was possibly underestimated. It was only a handful of AZD1222 recipients who were seropositive at baseline. Within unmutated variant regions lay the reported targets of nearly half of spike-specific TCRs.

About this clone: The antigen remains undetermined.

The V end was cut by 6 bases, the J end by 3 bases, with 21 bases between. The CDR3 is 16 residues long. Germline assignment: CDR1 MNHEY and CDR2 SMNVEV (reference sequence). Assay used: immunoSEQ multiplex PCR; TCRdb lists only in-frame clones, some missing. The data show 120,000 to 150,000 clones, 85% to 95% seen once. This clonotype was obtained from an adult in good health. This chain connects TRBV27 to TRBJ2-7, with a possible D match to TRBD2 (7 bases). Sequencing used peripheral blood, obtained on day 0 of MenACWY control vaccination. The DNA for the CDR3 is TGTGCCAGCAGCCGATCGGGGGCTAGCGGCAGCTACGAGCAGTACTTC. This gives the protein CASSRSGASGSYEQYF.